Listed below are T cell receptor beta chains from one sample, sequenced in a study of blood T cell repertoires in COVID-19. Assay used: immunoSEQ multiplex PCR; TCRdb lists only in-frame clones, some missing. The sample includes about 110,000 clones, around 75% of them seen just once. Sequences were obtained from peripheral blood. The receptors were gathered from a human donor with acute or convalescent COVID-19. The donor label of this sample is uncertain. CDR3s leave out the opening cysteine and the closing phenylalanine or tryptophan.

V gene,J gene,CDR3 protein
TRBV2,TRBJ2-3,ASSLKRRTLTDTQY
TRBV28,TRBJ1-2,ASSLWSYGYT
TRBV18,TRBJ1-2,ASSPDRGANYGYT
TRBV3-1/TRBV3-2,TRBJ2-1,ASSQQRGSYNEQF
TRBV6-5,TRBJ1-2,ASSWSDRRLYGYT
TRBV2,TRBJ1-1,ASSPQGPEAF
TRBV13,TRBJ2-5,ASSLGAGWRETQY
TRBV7-2,TRBJ1-3,ASSLTVGNTIY
TRBV5-1,TRBJ1-4,ASSLGDRVFEKLF
TRBV19,TRBJ2-3,ASRAGGPTDTQY
TRBV10-3,TRBJ1-1,AISAGGSNTEAF
TRBV4-1,TRBJ2-6,ASSQVSSGANVLT
TRBV6-6,TRBJ1-5,ASSRQNQPQH
TRBV5-6,TRBJ2-3,ASSGTSGGDTQY
TRBV19,TRBJ2-6,ASSRTGTTSGANVLT
TRBV20-1,TRBJ2-2,SASPGDTGELF
TRBV12-3/TRBV12-4,TRBJ2-5,ASSHGETQY
TRBV19,TRBJ1-6,ASSTRGDNSPLH
TRBV27,TRBJ2-1,ASRLNTRGSSYNEQF
TRBV7-8,TRBJ2-1,ASSLPGTSGKYNEQF
TRBV2,TRBJ1-1,ASRPELMNTEAF
TRBV11-2,TRBJ1-2,ASSLVLGAAGYT
TRBV5-6,TRBJ2-5,ASSLVSGGETQY
TRBV7-2,TRBJ2-7,ASSGVAGAYEQY
TRBV7-8,TRBJ2-2,ASIPRRTSGTGELF
TRBV14,TRBJ2-1,ASSLDRNNEQF
TRBV4-1,TRBJ1-5,ASSQGTYIPQH
TRBV18,TRBJ2-5,ASSPGHRGQETQY
TRBV6-5,TRBJ1-4,ASRNRGTNEKLF
TRBV20-1,TRBJ1-1,SASPGRGMGTEAF
TRBV6-2/TRBV6-3,TRBJ1-5,ASSSRTGGNQPQH
TRBV7-2,TRBJ2-1,ASSPSPGNYNEQF
TRBV11-2,TRBJ2-4,ASSLDRNIQY
TRBV9,TRBJ2-1,ASSSRGQGGHEQF
TRBV29-1,TRBJ1-1,SVLRTAYNTEAF
TRBV7-2,TRBJ1-2,ASTLDRLNYGYT
TRBV28,TRBJ2-2,ASISGGANTGELF
TRBV29-1,TRBJ2-5,SVVGSGQETQY
TRBV27,TRBJ2-6,ASRPGTAWPGANVLT
TRBV29-1,TRBJ1-1,SVPRAPNSEAF
TRBV19,TRBJ2-2,ASSIFPLQGAGELF
TRBV5-6,TRBJ1-1,ASSLISDTEAF
TRBV19,TRBJ1-2,ASSIQGTWVYGYT
TRBV7-8,TRBJ2-5,ASSLVTGGNLRKETQY
TRBV12-5,TRBJ2-3,ASGLARDRDTDTQY
TRBV28,TRBJ1-3,ASSPPTDGNTIY
TRBV5-1,TRBJ1-2,ASSLNQGNYGYT
TRBV24-1,TRBJ2-1,ATSLGRRNEQF
TRBV2,TRBJ2-7,ASSRPRDISYEQY
TRBV30,TRBJ1-2,AWSGPTGVGYGYT
TRBV28,TRBJ1-5,ASSTPRGTEDRPQH
TRBV6-5,TRBJ1-4,ASSPWDSSEKLF
TRBV18,TRBJ2-1,ASSPLGVANEQF
TRBV19,TRBJ2-6,ASWGRGSGANVLT
TRBV18,TRBJ1-1,ASSPVLGTGDIEAF
TRBV5-1,TRBJ2-1,ASSLVRRVDEQF
TRBV1,TRBJ2-5,TSSQGFGQETQY
TRBV24-1,TRBJ2-2,ATSARTGRTTGELF
TRBV10-2,TRBJ2-1,ASTHGGSYNEQF